This T cell receptor (beta chain) originates from a study of shared clonotypes between healthy human individuals. Each donor was a Caucasian adult residing in Nashville, Tennessee. From germline, CDR1 is SNHLY and CDR2 FYNNEI. V was pared by 3 bases and J by 2 bases, with 8 bases of the junction left unmatched. The CDR3 is 16 amino acids. Replicate PCRs run on sorted subsets employed approximately 180 ng DNA, approximately 30,000 T cell genomes. Produced via immunoSEQ multiplex PCR; TCRdb's table is partial and in-frame only. Of over 95,000 clones listed, 55% to 70% are singletons. This TCR was sampled from a woman in her 30s in good health. V is TRBV2 and J is TRBJ2-7; 9 bases are shared with TRBD1. The sample comprised memory CD8+ T cells sorted from blood. The subset was: CD45RO+ cells pooled with CCR7-negative TemRA cells. The CDR3 DNA sequence: TGTGCCAGCAGTGATCTCCCGGGACAGGGAACCTACGAGCAGTACTTC. The encoded protein is CASSDLPGQGTYEQYF.